A selection of T cell receptor beta chains follows, all from one sample in a study of blood T cell repertoires in COVID-19. Data came from immunoSEQ multiplex PCR; TCRdb stores just in-frame clones and leaves some out. The top ten hold approximately 5% of the sample, which has more than 250,000 clones, roughly 85% seen once. Sequencing was performed on PBMCs or T cells enriched from blood (not recorded which). The receptors were sampled from a man between 40 and 49 years old who had been exposed to COVID-19. The conserved cysteine and the conserved F or W are not part of the CDR3 here. Fields, in order: J gene, V gene, CDR3 protein.

TRBJ2-1 TRBV4-2 ASSQGDGGLLYNEQF
TRBJ1-2 TRBV2 ASSEWSGGSYGYT
TRBJ1-2 TRBV19 ASSYRGGYT
TRBJ1-5 TRBV2 ASSKTGTFNQPQH
TRBJ1-6 TRBV5-6 ASSLYPQGVNSPLH
TRBJ2-2 TRBV7-9 ASSFFSGVSGNTGELF
TRBJ2-1 TRBV5-1 ASSWGQGNEQF
TRBJ1-3 TRBV5-8 ASAGYGNTIY
TRBJ1-5 TRBV30 AWDPSRGDNQPQH
TRBJ1-3 TRBV2 ASSETSGAGNTIY
TRBJ1-5 TRBV30 AWRPLGDQPQH
TRBJ1-6 TRBV9 ASSVGTGSEVSPLH
TRBJ1-5 TRBV18 ASSLNLEGRGRPQH
TRBJ2-3 TRBV3-1/TRBV3-2 ASSQVGGLTDTQY
TRBJ2-1 TRBV7-9 ASSSGLAGGGEQF
TRBJ2-1 TRBV11-2 ASSLGEEREQF
TRBJ2-3 TRBV5-1 ASFRLASTDTQY
TRBJ2-7 TRBV5-4 ASSQQGGEQY
TRBJ2-2 TRBV7-9 ASSGVLAGANTGELF
TRBJ2-1 TRBV5-1 ASSLGLVSKQF
TRBJ1-3 TRBV11-1 ASSGILSGNTIY
TRBJ1-2 TRBV11-2 ASTSTGYGYT
TRBJ1-1 TRBV30 AWSAGTGVRTEAF
TRBJ2-3 TRBV5-4 ASSFFATDTQY
TRBJ2-7 TRBV11-2 ASRGQGGSEQY
TRBJ1-5 TRBV5-1 ASSLAGQWGQPQH
TRBJ2-7 TRBV30 AWSVSGGQY
TRBJ2-5 TRBV7-2 ASSLGSRGGQETQY
TRBJ2-3 TRBV18 ASSPPDRVRDTQY
TRBJ1-3 TRBV19 ASRDQVLSGNTIY
TRBJ1-3 TRBV7-8 ASGGDLVAGNTIY
TRBJ2-1 TRBV5-5 ASSFPGGRGNEQF
TRBJ2-6 TRBV10-3 AISEGGSGANVLT
TRBJ1-3 TRBV2 ASSFDRGSVGNTIY
TRBJ2-5 TRBV6-5 ASSYTSGKRETQY
TRBJ1-6 TRBV11-2 ASSSSGGAGNSPLH
TRBJ2-7 TRBV27 ASKPLADSYEQY
TRBJ1-4 TRBV7-9 ASSFPGQGFNEKLF
TRBJ1-5 TRBV7-8 ASSLRVRQPQH